This T cell receptor (beta chain) was retrieved from a study of shared clonotypes between healthy human individuals. At the level of the study: Donors, aged 18 to 49, were a couple of women and a few men. Each donor's CD4 naive and CD4 memory cells filled three plates apiece, CD8 naive two, and CD8 memory one.

Recent acute infections and vaccinations were absent in the healthy HIV-negative adult donors. The study's findings and limits: The study drew on few donors, limiting represented genetic and exposure-history diversity.

Profiled with immunoSEQ multiplex PCR; TCRdb holds only in-frame clones, not every one. The table includes more than 850,000 clones, around 78% detected once. The CDR3 sequence is 14 residues long. Between the trimmed V and J ends, which lost 0 bases and 4 bases, there was a span of 7 bases. Germline lookup yields CDR1 ENHRY and CDR2 SYGVKD. The sample holds a few counts of this clone. Its target is not known. The source material was memory CD4+ T cells from PBMCs. As to subset: CD45RA-negative fraction. This chain connects TRBV10-3 to TRBJ2-4; D ambiguous. The sequence was obtained from a man between 18 and 29 years old in good health. Some clones in this sample may be carry-over from other donors' samples. This chain's CDR3 is CAISESGQKNIQYF. The CDR3 DNA reads TGTGCCATCAGTGAGTCTGGGCAGAAAAACATTCAGTACTTC.